Following are 18 T cell receptor beta chains from one sample sequenced in a study of cytomegalovirus exposure and HLA in healthy donors. Both 60 Vbeta primers and 13 Jbeta primers went into the PCR. The data were produced by immunoSEQ multiplex PCR, yet TCRdb's version contains in-frame clones alone and is incomplete. The profile shows 180,000 or so clones, roughly 80% of them singletons. Sequenced material: PBMCs. Receptors were obtained from a woman aged 40 to 49 in good health and CMV-seropositive.

V and J are TRBV14 and TRBJ1-2; D not resolved. Germline-derived CDR1 and CDR2 are SGHDN and FVKESK. The CDR3 is 14 amino acids. V was trimmed by 1 base and J by 2 bases, leaving 8 bases between them. This chain's CDR3 is CASSQVSQNYGYTF. The CDR3 bases are TGTGCCAGCAGCCAAGTGTCACAGAACTATGGCTACACCTTC.

The J gene is TRBJ2-7, the V gene TRBV5-1; TRBD2 matches at 9 bases. CDR1 is SGHRS and CDR2 is YFSETQ in the germline V gene. J lost 4 bases, V lost 1 base, and 6 bases had no gene match. CDR3 length equals 15 residues. Written as DNA, the CDR3 is TGCGCCAGCAGCTTGTATAGCGGGAGTAGGTACGAGCAGTACTTC. Translation gives CASSLYSGSRYEQYF.

The J gene is TRBJ2-7, the V gene TRBV4-3, with D possibly TRBD2 on 6 matching bases. V lost 1 base and J 0 bases, leaving 13 bases between the germline ends. The CDR3 has 16 amino acids. Per the germline V gene, CDR1 is LGHNA and CDR2 is YSLEER. CDR3 nucleotide sequence: TGCGCCAGCAGCCAAGTTCGGTACGGGAGCTCCTACGAGCAGTACTTC. Amino acid sequence: CASSQVRYGSSYEQYF.

The rearrangement links TRBV7-8 to TRBJ1-2, with D hard to call. Germline CDR1 and CDR2: SGHVS and FQNEAQ. Trimming took 5 bases from V and 5 from J, leaving 21 bases between them. There are 16 residues in the CDR3. CDR3 nucleotide sequence: TGTGCCAGCAGCCCCGGCGGCTTCCTGCTCGGGTATGGCTACACCTTC. Protein: CASSPGGFLLGYGYTF.

This chain joins TRBV7-8 and TRBJ1-5, with D perhaps TRBD1 (6 bases). V shed 2 bases and J shed 2 bases, with 13 bases lying between them. Germline CDR1 is SGHVS and CDR2 is FQNEAQ. The CDR3 is 16 residues long. CDR3 DNA: TGTGCCAGCAGCTTATTAGGTCCAGGGGGCAATCAGCCCCAGCATTTT. Its translation: CASSLLGPGGNQPQHF. Full variable domain (remainder filled in from reference TRBV7-8 and TRBJ1-5): GAGVSQSPRYKVAKRGQDVALRCDPISGHVSLFWYQQALGQGPEFLTYFQNEAQLDKSGLPSDRFFAERPEGSVSTLKIQRTQQEDSAVYLCASSLLGPGGNQPQHFGDGTRLSIL.

This clone has more than one count but fewer than ten. The J gene is TRBJ1-3, the V gene TRBV7-9; D is unclear. V dropped 2 bases and J dropped 2 bases, with 7 bases sitting between them. Germline V lookup: CDR1 SEHNR, CDR2 FQNEAQ (reference sequence). This CDR3 is built from 14 residues. The CDR3 DNA follows: TGTGCCAGCAGCTTATCGGGGACTGGAAACACCATATATTTT. This sequence encodes CASSLSGTGNTIYF. Based on the CDR3 plus reference TRBV7-9 and TRBJ1-3, the full variable domain is DTGVSQNPRHKITKRGQNVTFRCDPISEHNRLYWYRQTLGQGPEFLTYFQNEAQLEKSRLLSDRFSAERPKGSFSTLEIQRTEQGDSAMYLCASSLSGTGNTIYFGEGSWLTVV.

This chain links TRBV4-3 with TRBJ2-3, with 8 nucleotides matching TRBD2. This CDR3 region has 15 residues. J lost 8 bases, V lost 4 bases, and 11 bases had no gene match. The germline V gene encodes CDR1 LGHNA and CDR2 YSLEER. The DNA of the CDR3 is TGCGCCAGCAGCCTGGTTAGCGGGATGGGTGGTACGCAGTATTTT. The encoded protein is CASSLVSGMGGTQYF.

The chain employs TRBV28 and TRBJ2-5, with 7 bases that match TRBD2. The last part of the DNA fits TRBJ2-7 better; the J call may be wrong. Germline V gene data show CDR1 as MDHEN and CDR2 as SYDVKM. This CDR3 region has 14 residues. CDR3 in DNA: TGTGCCAGCAGTTTAGGGAGGGCCACCTACGAGCAGTACTTC. This gives the protein CASSLGRATYEQYF.

The rearrangement uses TRBV6-5 and TRBJ1-2; a possible D gene is TRBD1 (5 bases). V was cut by 7 bases and J by 5 bases, with 17 bases left in between. The CDR3 is made up of 14 amino acids. Looked up from germline, CDR1 is MNHEY and CDR2 is SVGAGI. This CDR3 is CASTSRGSQYGYTF. Here the CDR3 DNA reads TGTGCCAGCACCTCCCGGGGGTCGCAATATGGCTACACCTTC.

The V and J genes are TRBV6-6 and TRBJ2-7; maybe TRBD2 (6 bases). V was clipped by 6 bases and J by 6 bases, with 18 bases between them. CDR3 length: 14 amino acids. Germline V gene lookup returns CDR1 MNHNY and CDR2 SVGAGI (reference sequence). The CDR3 loop reads CASRNGPGGFEQYF. CDR3 DNA sequence: TGTGCCAGCAGGAATGGGCCCGGGGGTTTCGAGCAGTACTTC.

The chain couples TRBV9 to TRBJ1-2, with 7 bases identical to TRBD1. The trim removed 3 bases at V and 6 bases at J, leaving 8 bases unmatched. Germline CDR1 and CDR2: SGDLS and YYNGEE. This CDR3 contains 14 residues. The CDR3 region is CASSGSGTVDGYTF. DNA for the CDR3: TGTGCCAGCAGCGGATCCGGGACAGTAGATGGCTACACCTTC.

V usage is TRBV19 and J usage is TRBJ2-1; D is unclear. Trimming removed 3 bases at V and 1 base at J, with 7 bases between. CDR3 length equals 14 residues. CDR1 is LNHDA, CDR2 SQIVND, per germline (reference sequence). The CDR3 sequence is CASSITASYNEQFF. Here the CDR3 DNA reads TGTGCCAGTAGTATTACAGCATCCTACAATGAGCAGTTCTTC.

J is TRBJ1-1 and V is TRBV19, with TRBD1 matching 9 bases. The CDR3 is made up of 14 amino acids. Germline V gene lookup returns CDR1 LNHDA and CDR2 SQIVND (reference sequence). V trimming: 7 bases; J trimming: 1 base; junction bases outside the gene matches: 4. CDR3 loop: CASTLGQGNTEAFF. The CDR3 DNA reads TGTGCCAGTACCTTGGGACAGGGGAACACTGAAGCTTTCTTT.

The genes are TRBV28 and TRBJ1-2; 9 bases agree with TRBD1. J was trimmed by 8 bases and V by 3 bases; bases with no gene match: 7. The germline V gene has CDR1 MDHEN and CDR2 SYDVKM. The CDR3 sequence is 14 residues long. The DNA of the CDR3 is TGTGCCAGCAGTTTCCCGACAGGGGGGGAAGGCTACACCTTC. Translated: CASSFPTGGEGYTF.

The genes are TRBV6-1 and TRBJ1-1; 10 bases map to TRBD1. V was clipped by 8 bases and J by 5 bases; unmatched bases: 5. CDR3 size: 13 residues. CDR1 is MNHNS and CDR2 is SASEGT in the germline V gene. The chain's CDR3 is CASVDRGRTEAFF. DNA of the CDR3: TGTGCCAGCGTGGACAGGGGGAGAACTGAAGCTTTCTTT.

The V gene is TRBV7-9, the J gene TRBJ2-2, with 11 bases identical to TRBD2. Germline loops: CDR1 SEHNR, CDR2 FQNEAQ (reference sequence). J was trimmed by 4 bases and V by 4 bases; bases with no gene match: 5. The CDR3 contains 16 residues. The CDR3: CASSSHLAGGTGELFF. Here the CDR3 DNA reads TGTGCCAGCAGCTCCCACCTAGCGGGAGGCACCGGGGAGCTGTTTTTT.

V usage is TRBV5-5 and J usage is TRBJ1-5, with D possibly being TRBD1 (5 bases). Germline values: CDR1 SGHKS, CDR2 YYEKEE (reference sequence). The CDR3 runs 15 residues. V was cut by 4 bases and J by 2 bases, with 13 bases left in between. CDR3 sequence reads: CASSGTGVGNQPQHF. The CDR3 bases are TGTGCCAGCAGCGGAACAGGTGTGGGCAATCAGCCCCAGCATTTT.

The chain uses TRBV10-3 and TRBJ2-7; no firm D call. The CDR3 is made up of 12 amino acids. The V gene's germline CDR1 is ENHRY and CDR2 SYGVKD. V was clipped by 2 bases and J by 3 bases, with 5 bases between them. In DNA form, the CDR3 reads TGTGCCATCAGTGAGAACAGCTACGAGCAGTACTTC. It codes for CAISENSYEQYF.